This TCR beta chain emerged from a study of regulatory T cells in long-lasting Graves disease (dated by TCRdb to the early 2020s). About the full investigation: To count as having persistent Graves' disease, a patient had to have received antithyroid drug treatment for over 5 years with TSH receptor autoantibodies remaining persistently positive. The study took place in China and was registered as a clinical trial. A total of 33 samples underwent TCR sequencing: about 13 from persistent and roughly 20 from newly diagnosed Graves' disease patients. On average, persistent Graves' disease patients in the clinical cohort had been on antithyroid drugs for approximately ten years. This study used TCR sequencing and RNA sequencing of peripheral blood to compare persistent Graves' disease patients against newly diagnosed Graves' disease patients. General findings and caveats noted by the study authors: The small sample size was acknowledged by the authors as a limitation that may reduce accuracy. Compared with newly diagnosed patients, patients with persistent Graves' disease had lower TCR Shannon entropy and fewer highly expanded clones, which suggests clonal expansion. Peripheral blood alone was examined, since thyroid tissue, which constituted the primary lesion, could not be accessed. Preferential use of TRBV28, TRBJ1-2 and TRBJ2-5 was observed in persistent disease, whereas TRBV20-1 and TRBJ2-1 were favored in newly diagnosed disease. Sequencing and analysis were limited to the TCR beta chain. A larger number of public clonotypes was shared among persistent patients (fewer than 3,000) than among newly diagnosed patients (roughly 970).

Interpreted using the paper, the time point label stands for: persistent/refractory GD, antithyroid drugs over 5 years with positive TRAb. RNA was extracted from PBMCs in TRIzol for both TCR sequencing and RNA sequencing. The diagnosis of Graves' disease followed American Thyroid Association guidelines. Patients were recruited from an endocrinology department in Xi'an, China. Each patient gave roughly 10 milliliters of peripheral blood, collected in an EDTA anticoagulant tube. Ficoll Paque Plus density gradient separation was used to isolate PBMCs, and no further T cell sorting was done. An Agilent 2100 Bioanalyzer and agarose gel were used to check RNA quality, while a NanoDrop 2000 measured RNA concentration. Library preparation used multiplex PCR. The sequencer was an Illumina HiSeq 4000. To build TCR beta libraries, CDR3 regions were amplified by Arm-PCR using iRepertoire HTBI primers. Before sequencing, the PCR products underwent gel purification. The paper's data handling went like this. A total of 62 TRBV and under 15 TRBJ segments were identified across samples and were used for gene usage analysis of CDR3 amino acid clonotypes. COPE and FqMerger were used to merge the filtered high-quality paired reads into contigs. BLAST was used to align contigs to the IMGT TRBV, TRBD and TRBJ reference genes, and CDR3 was defined following IMGT. Clonotypes above 0.1% frequency were classified as highly expanded clones. Repertoire diversity was measured by Shannon entropy, and V-J evenness by the Gini coefficient. A clonotype was considered public if more than one individual shared it. TCRdb handled the public reads itself, with Q25 trimming in fastp and clone calling in MiXCR, and kept productive beta chains. Every CDR3 protein is listed once, alongside the most common genes and DNA of its rows. TCRdb's processing, not the study's, gives the V and J calls here. The sample table contains under 450,000 distinct CDR3 sequences; only one count was recorded for 23% of them. 26% of the sample goes to the ten largest clones.

Counted from cysteine to phenylalanine, this CDR3 has 13 amino acids. The retained sequence is limited to the CDR3, 39 bases, with the frame set at the first base. CDR1 KGHSH and CDR2 LQKENI were looked up in the germline V gene. The junction carries 6 bases between V and J, which are trimmed by 2 bases and 2 bases respectively. This clonotype was counted at least ten times. This clone's antigen is unknown. Base-call qualities are not available, and no considerably larger clone is one nucleotide away. This specimen was peripheral blood mononuclear cells (PBMCs), taken when the disease was refractory, from a patient treated with antithyroid drugs. The sequence came from a female donor with Graves disease. The chain couples TRBV18 to TRBJ1-1, with the D gene call left open. The encoded CDR3 is CASSPDYNTEAFF. The DNA is as follows: TGTGCCAGCTCACCAGATTATAACACTGAAGCTTTCTTT.